Presented here are 23 T cell receptor beta chains from one specimen sequenced in a study of long-term antiretroviral therapy in people with HIV. It was version v3.0 of the immunoSEQ assay that was run at survey level. The assay was immunoSEQ multiplex PCR, and TCRdb's table has in-frame clones only and misses some. Of some 3,500 clones in the sample, roughly 88% were seen once. The source was unsorted PBMCs, collected 0.3 years after starting antiretroviral therapy. Receptors originate from a woman in her forties or fifties with HIV.

The chain has TRBV5-1 and TRBJ1-3; no definite D call. Germline loops: CDR1 SGHRS, CDR2 YFSETQ. With 4 bases removed from V and 0 bases from J, the gap between germline ends came to 8 bases. The CDR3 contains 14 residues. The CDR3: CASSAASSGNTIYF. The CDR3 bases are TGCGCCAGCAGCGCAGCGAGCTCTGGAAACACCATATATTTT.

This chain joins TRBV27 and TRBJ2-1; 7 nucleotides agree with TRBD1. Trimming took 4 bases from V and 4 from J; bases not matched to a gene: 1. This CDR3 has 13 amino acids. CDR1 is MNHEY and CDR2 is SMNVEV in the germline V gene (reference sequence). The CDR3 sequence is CASSWGQYNEQFF. The CDR3 coding sequence is TGTGCCAGCAGTTGGGGACAGTACAATGAGCAGTTCTTC.

The V and J genes are TRBV30 and TRBJ1-5; D remains unclear. With 5 bases removed from V and 4 bases from J, the gap between germline ends came to 9 bases. This CDR3 has 12 amino acids. CDR1 is GTSNPN and CDR2 is SVGIG in the germline V gene (reference sequence). The CDR3 coding sequence is TGTGCCTGGGGAATGGGGAATCAGCCCCAGCATTTT. This encodes CAWGMGNQPQHF. The complete variable domain, with remaining parts taken from reference TRBV30 and TRBJ1-5, reads SQTIHQWPATLVQPVGSPLSLECTVEGTSNPNLYWYRQAAGRGLQLLFYSVGIGQISSEVPQNLSASRPQDRQFILSSKKLLLSDSGFYLCAWGMGNQPQHFGDGTRLSIL.

This clone was seen a few times. J is TRBJ1-2 and V is TRBV9; D call uncertain. The V and J ends lost 3 bases and 8 bases respectively, with 11 bases between them. The CDR3 is 12 amino acids. The germline gives CDR1 SGDLS, CDR2 YYNGEE. CDR3 sequence reads: CASSANLRGYTF. CDR3 coding DNA: TGTGCCAGCAGCGCGAACCTACGGGGCTACACCTTC.

The chain couples TRBV21-1 to TRBJ2-3; the listed D gene, TRBD1, was not tested against the DNA. TRBV21-1 is a documented pseudogene. CDR3 length: 15 amino acids. The CDR3 spells CASSKGKGTRDTQYF. CDR3 nucleotide sequence: TGTGCCAGCAGCAAAGGAAAAGGGACAAGAGATACGCAGTATTTT.

V and J are TRBV9 and TRBJ1-6; D is perhaps TRBD1 (6 bases). The CDR3 extends over 16 amino acids. Germline loops: CDR1 SGDLS, CDR2 YYNGEE. V dropped 3 bases and J dropped 2 bases, with 12 bases sitting between them. CDR3 amino acids: CASSAPGTPYNSPLHF. CDR3 DNA: TGTGCCAGCAGCGCCCCCGGGACACCCTATAATTCACCCCTCCACTTT.

This chain uses TRBV4-3 with TRBJ1-6; maybe TRBD1 (5 bases). Germline V CDR1 and CDR2: LGHNA, YSLEER. Trimming left V 0 bases short and J 9 bases short, with 12 bases between. The CDR3 contains 15 residues. CDR3 bases: TGCGCCAGCAGCCAAGATCAGGGTTCAGGTTCACCCCTCCACTTT. As protein: CASSQDQGSGSPLHF.

V and J are TRBV5-6 and TRBJ1-2; D possibly corresponds to TRBD1 (5 bases). The CDR3 is 17 residues long. Germline CDR1 and CDR2: SGHDT and YYEEEE. Trimming pared 3 bases from V and 0 bases from J, leaving 18 bases between. In DNA form, the CDR3 reads TGTGCCAGCAGCTCCACTCCGGGGCATACCGCTAACTATGGCTACACCTTC. Protein: CASSSTPGHTANYGYTF.

For this clone: The CDR3 does not close with the conserved phenylalanine or tryptophan, likely indicating a read error. Because the CDR3's place on the DNA is in doubt, the DNA is left out and the CDR3 is given as listed by TCRdb. The genes are TRBV21-1 and TRBJ2-7; the table's D call, TRBD1, has no DNA check behind it. TRBV21-1 corresponds to a pseudogene. Inclusive of both ends, the CDR3 amounts to 9 amino acids. CDR3 sequence reads: CASSKGDRL.

The chain couples TRBV7-2 to TRBJ2-3; D unclear. Germline lookup yields CDR1 SGHTA and CDR2 FQGNSA. The CDR3 has 15 amino acids. Deletions cut 1 base from V and 6 bases from J, with 14 bases between. CDR3: CASSLGVRVSDTQYF. The CDR3 coding sequence is TGTGCCAGCAGCTTAGGTGTGAGAGTGTCCGATACGCAGTATTTT.

This clone was seen more than once but under ten times. V gene TRBV2 combines with J gene TRBJ1-2; D not certain. Trimming removed 2 bases from V and 2 bases from J, with 21 bases in between. The CDR3 is made up of 18 amino acids. Germline-derived CDR1 and CDR2 are SNHLY and FYNNEI. CDR3 amino acids: CASSETRNGNPSNYGYTF. The CDR3 nucleotides read TGTGCCAGCAGTGAAACCAGGAACGGAAACCCATCGAACTATGGCTACACCTTC.

The chain uses TRBV6-6 and TRBJ2-5; TRBD2 might be the D (7 bases). Germline loops: CDR1 MNHNY, CDR2 SVGAGI (reference sequence). V lost 8 bases and J lost 5, with 15 bases in between. The CDR3 contains 13 residues. In nucleotides, the CDR3 is TGTGCCAGCCGCCGGGGGGCGGGGGAGACCCAGTACTTC. Encoded protein: CASRRGAGETQYF.

The chain has TRBV6-6 and TRBJ2-5; D call uncertain. Germline values: CDR1 MNHNY, CDR2 SVGAGI (reference sequence). CDR3 length equals 14 residues. V was pared by 0 bases and J by 3 bases, with 8 bases between. Here the CDR3 DNA reads TGTGCCAGCAGTTACTCGTCTAGGAAAGAGACCCAGTACTTC. Translated: CASSYSSRKETQYF.

The chain recombines TRBV7-3 with TRBJ2-7, with D possibly called TRBD1 or TRBD2 (5 bases each). This CDR3 comprises 14 residues. Trimming took off 5 bases at V and 2 bases at J, with 13 bases between the two ends. Germline assignment: CDR1 SGHTA and CDR2 FQGTGA. The CDR3: CASSNTGTPYEQYF. The CDR3 nucleotides read TGTGCCAGCAGCAACACCGGGACCCCCTACGAGCAGTACTTC.

The chain is built from TRBV6-5 and TRBJ1-2, with 7 positions matching TRBD1. This CDR3 is built from 13 residues. V was pared by 6 bases and J by 8 bases, with 9 bases of the junction left unmatched. Germline assignment: CDR1 MNHEY and CDR2 SVGAGI. The CDR3 region has the DNA TGTGCCAGCAGACCCGGACAGGATAGGGGCTACACCTTC. Its translation is CASRPGQDRGYTF.

This chain connects TRBV7-9 to TRBJ1-1; 7 bases line up with TRBD1. The germline V gene encodes CDR1 SEHNR and CDR2 FQNEAQ (reference sequence). The V and J ends lost 5 bases and 4 bases, in that order; junction bases with no gene match: 7. CDR3 length: 14 residues. The CDR3: CASSRSGGGTEAFF. The CDR3 coding sequence is TGTGCCAGCAGCCGATCAGGGGGAGGCACTGAAGCTTTCTTT.

The V call is TRBV27, the J call TRBJ1-1, with D perhaps TRBD1 (5 bases). This CDR3 contains 14 residues. CDR1 is MNHEY and CDR2 is SMNVEV in the germline V gene (reference sequence). The germline V and J ends were trimmed by 6 bases and 0 bases, with 11 bases remaining between them. The CDR3 DNA reads as TGTGCCAGCAGGTTGGACAATATGAACACTGAAGCTTTCTTT. Translated: CASRLDNMNTEAFF.

In DNA form, the CDR3 reads TGTGCCAGCAGTTTAATTGGGGCAGGGAACACCGGGGAGCTGTTTTTT. This translates into CASSLIGAGNTGELFF. V gene TRBV27 combines with J gene TRBJ2-2; a possible D gene is TRBD1 (5 bases). The germline gives CDR1 MNHEY, CDR2 SMNVEV (reference sequence). The CDR3 is 16 amino acids. V lost 2 bases and J lost 1, with 11 bases in between.

The chain has TRBV4-2 and TRBJ1-3; D gene uncertain. This CDR3 has 15 amino acids. The V and J ends lost 1 base and 0 bases respectively, with 7 bases between them. Germline CDR1 reads LGHNA; CDR2 reads YNFKEQ. The CDR3 sequence is CASSQVGGSGNTIYF. The CDR3 region has the DNA TGTGCCAGCAGCCAAGTAGGAGGCTCTGGAAACACCATATATTTT.

This sequence joins TRBV30 and TRBJ2-5; 11 bases match TRBD1. Germline loops: CDR1 GTSNPN, CDR2 SVGIG (reference sequence). J lost 4 bases, V lost 1 base, and 8 bases had no gene match. CDR3 length: 16 residues. In nucleotides, the CDR3 is TGTGCCTGGAGTGGGGACCCGGGACAGGGGGTAGAGACCCAGTACTTC. Residues: CAWSGDPGQGVETQYF.

The chain employs TRBV29-1 and TRBJ2-3; D gene uncertain. The CDR3 totals 9 residues. Germline V lookup: CDR1 SQVTM, CDR2 ANQGSEA. The CDR3 DNA is TGCAGACACACAGATACGCAGTATTTT. This translates into CRHTDTQYF.

This chain joins TRBV27 and TRBJ2-7, with D unresolved. Germline V gene lookup returns CDR1 MNHEY and CDR2 SMNVEV (reference sequence). With 0 bases removed from V and 2 bases from J, the gap between germline ends came to 14 bases. The CDR3 has 16 residues. The CDR3: CASSLSQREKAYEQYF. DNA for the CDR3: TGTGCCAGCAGTTTATCTCAAAGGGAAAAGGCCTACGAGCAGTACTTC.

This clone was seen only a few times. The chain employs TRBV4-3 and TRBJ1-2; D ambiguous. CDR1 is LGHNA, CDR2 YSLEER, per germline. The CDR3 is 14 amino acids. V lost 4 bases to trimming and J lost 8 bases, with 17 bases between them. In nucleotides, the CDR3 is TGCGCCAGCAGCCGCAAGGCCGAAGCCTACGGCTACACCTTC. This translates into CASSRKAEAYGYTF.